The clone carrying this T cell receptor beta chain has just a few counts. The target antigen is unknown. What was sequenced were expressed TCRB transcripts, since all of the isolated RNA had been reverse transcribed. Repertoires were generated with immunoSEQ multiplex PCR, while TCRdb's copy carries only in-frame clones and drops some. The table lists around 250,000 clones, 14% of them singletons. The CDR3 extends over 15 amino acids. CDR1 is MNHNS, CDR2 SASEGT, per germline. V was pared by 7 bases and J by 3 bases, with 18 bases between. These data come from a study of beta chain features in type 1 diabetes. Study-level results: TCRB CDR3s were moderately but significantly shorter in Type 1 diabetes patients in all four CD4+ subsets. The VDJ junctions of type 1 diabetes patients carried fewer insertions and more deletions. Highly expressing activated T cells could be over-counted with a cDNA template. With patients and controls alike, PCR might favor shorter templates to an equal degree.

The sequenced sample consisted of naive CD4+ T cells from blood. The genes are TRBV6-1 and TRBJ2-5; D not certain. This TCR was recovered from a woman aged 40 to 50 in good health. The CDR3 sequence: CASTPNPLAKETQYF. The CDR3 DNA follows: TGTGCCAGCACTCCAAACCCACTCGCTAAAGAGACCCAGTACTTC.